This TCR beta chain was sequenced during a study of blood T cell repertoires in COVID-19. Study background: Acute and convalescent COVID-19 specimens originated in the United States, Italy and Spain.

V lost 8 bases to trimming and J lost 3 bases, with 11 bases between them. The CDR3 runs to 11 residues. In germline, CDR1 is DFQATT, CDR2 SNEGSKA (reference sequence). Sequencing used immunoSEQ multiplex PCR; TCRdb keeps in-frame clones, though not all of them. Of about 160,000 clones in the sample, roughly 87% were seen once. The study drew participants aged about 18 to 89 years from about two dozen US areas. Assignment of participants to cohorts was predicated upon participant-reported clinical history. The V call is TRBV20-1, the J call TRBJ2-7, with no clear D. Sequencing used PBMCs or T cells enriched from blood (not recorded which). The sequence was collected from a woman aged 50 to 60 who had recovered from COVID-19. The CDR3 coding sequence is TGCAGTTTCTACGCTAACTACGAGCAGTACTTC. Its protein is CSFYANYEQYF.